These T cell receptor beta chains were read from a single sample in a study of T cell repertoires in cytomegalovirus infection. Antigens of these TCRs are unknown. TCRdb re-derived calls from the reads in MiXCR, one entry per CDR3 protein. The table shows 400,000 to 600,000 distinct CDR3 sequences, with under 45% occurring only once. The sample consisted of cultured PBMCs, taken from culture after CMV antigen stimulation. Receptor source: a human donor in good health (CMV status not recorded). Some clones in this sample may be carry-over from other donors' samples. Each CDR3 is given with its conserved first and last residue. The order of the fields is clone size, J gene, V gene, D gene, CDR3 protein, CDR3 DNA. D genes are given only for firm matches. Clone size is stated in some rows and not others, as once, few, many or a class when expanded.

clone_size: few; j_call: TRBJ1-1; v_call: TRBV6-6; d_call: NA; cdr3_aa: CASNPQGNTEAFF; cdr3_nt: TGTGCCAGCAACCCCCAGGGAAACACTGAAGCTTTCTTT
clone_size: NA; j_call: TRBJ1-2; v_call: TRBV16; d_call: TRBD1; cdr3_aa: CASSRQLGQPIYGYTF; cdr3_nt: TGTGCCAGCAGCCGTCAGTTGGGACAGCCAATCTATGGCTACACCTTC
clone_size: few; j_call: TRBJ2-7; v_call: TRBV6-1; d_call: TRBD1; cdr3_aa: CASSAWMGQASYEQYF; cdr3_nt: TGTGCCAGCAGTGCATGGATGGGACAGGCGTCCTACGAGCAGTACTTC
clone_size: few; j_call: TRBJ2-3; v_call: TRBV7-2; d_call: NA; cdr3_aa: CASSLFAGFTDTQYF; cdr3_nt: TGTGCCAGCAGCTTATTTGCAGGGTTCACAGATACGCAGTATTTT
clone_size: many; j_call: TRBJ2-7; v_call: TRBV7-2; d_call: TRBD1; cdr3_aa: CASSLDRGDEQYF; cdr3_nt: TGTGCCAGCAGCTTAGACAGGGGTGACGAGCAGTACTTC
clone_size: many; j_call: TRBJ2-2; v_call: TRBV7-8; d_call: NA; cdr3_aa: CASSSRGPGELFF; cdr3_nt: TGTGCCAGCAGCTCCCGAGGGCCCGGGGAGCTGTTTTTT
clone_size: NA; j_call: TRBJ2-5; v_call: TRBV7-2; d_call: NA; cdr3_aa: CASAVKETQYF; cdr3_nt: TGTGCCAGCGCGGTGAAAGAGACCCAGTACTTC
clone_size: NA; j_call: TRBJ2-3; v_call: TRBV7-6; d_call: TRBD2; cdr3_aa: CASSRALTSAASTDTQYF; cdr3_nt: TGTGCCAGCAGCCGCGCTTTGACTAGCGCCGCTAGCACAGATACGCAGTATTTT
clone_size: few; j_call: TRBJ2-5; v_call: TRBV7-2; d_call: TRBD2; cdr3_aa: CASSLAGDLQETQYF; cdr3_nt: TGTGCCAGCTCACTAGCGGGCGACCTCCAAGAGACCCAGTACTTC
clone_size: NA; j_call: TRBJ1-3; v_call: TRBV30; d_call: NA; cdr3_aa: CAWIFRKISGNTIYF; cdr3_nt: TGTGCCTGGATCTTTAGGAAGATCTCTGGAAACACCATATATTTT
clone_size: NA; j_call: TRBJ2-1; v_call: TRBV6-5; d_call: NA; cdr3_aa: CASSYSDSHNEQFF; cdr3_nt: TGTGCCAGCAGTTACTCAGACAGTCACAATGAGCAGTTCTTC
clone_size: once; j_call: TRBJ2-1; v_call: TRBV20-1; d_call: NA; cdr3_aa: CSAPTSQVYNEQFF; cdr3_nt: TGCAGTGCTCCAACTAGCCAGGTCTACAATGAGCAGTTCTTC
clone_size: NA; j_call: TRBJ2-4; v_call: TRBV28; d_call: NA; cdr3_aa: CASTQGPLGGLSKNIQYF; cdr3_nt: TGTGCCAGCACCCAAGGCCCCTTAGGGGGGCTTTCCAAAAACATTCAGTACTTC
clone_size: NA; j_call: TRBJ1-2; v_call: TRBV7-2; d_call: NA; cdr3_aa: CASSPGFNNYGYTF; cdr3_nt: TGTGCCAGCAGCCCCGGTTTCAACAACTATGGCTACACCTTC
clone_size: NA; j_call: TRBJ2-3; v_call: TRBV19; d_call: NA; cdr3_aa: CASSIVDNTDTQYF; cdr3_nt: TGTGCCAGTAGTATCGTGGACAACACAGATACGCAGTATTTT
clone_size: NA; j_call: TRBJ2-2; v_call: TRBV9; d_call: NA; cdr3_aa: CASSVTLGADPDTGELFF; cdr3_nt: TGTGCCAGCAGCGTAACCCTTGGCGCGGACCCGGACACCGGGGAGCTGTTTTTT
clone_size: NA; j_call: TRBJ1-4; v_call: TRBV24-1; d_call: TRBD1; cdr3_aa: CATSDPGTGNEKLFF; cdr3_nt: TGTGCCACCAGTGATCCCGGGACAGGGAATGAAAAACTGTTTTTT
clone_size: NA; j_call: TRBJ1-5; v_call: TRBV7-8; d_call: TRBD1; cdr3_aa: CASSFGTGTPQHF; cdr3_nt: TGTGCCAGCAGCTTTGGGACAGGGACACCCCAGCATTTT
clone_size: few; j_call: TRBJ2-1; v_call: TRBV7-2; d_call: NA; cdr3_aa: CASLMWRGAVDEQFF; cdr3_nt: TGTGCCAGTTTAATGTGGCGGGGAGCGGTGGATGAGCAGTTCTTC
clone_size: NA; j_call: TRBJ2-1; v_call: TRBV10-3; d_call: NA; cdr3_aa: CAIDGGFYNEQFF; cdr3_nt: TGTGCCATCGATGGAGGGTTCTACAATGAGCAGTTCTTC
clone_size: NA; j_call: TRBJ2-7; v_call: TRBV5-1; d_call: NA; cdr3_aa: CASRGTGSEQYF; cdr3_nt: TGCGCCAGCAGGGGCACAGGGTCCGAGCAGTACTTC
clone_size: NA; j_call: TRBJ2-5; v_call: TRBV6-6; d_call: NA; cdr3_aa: CASSYSRMQGGETQYF; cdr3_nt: TGTGCCAGCAGTTACTCGAGGATGCAGGGGGGAGAGACCCAGTACTTC
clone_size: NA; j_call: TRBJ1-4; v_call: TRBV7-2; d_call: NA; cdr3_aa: CASSLGLGTNEKLFF; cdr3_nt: TGTGCCAGCAGCCTCGGCCTGGGAACTAATGAAAAACTGTTTTTT
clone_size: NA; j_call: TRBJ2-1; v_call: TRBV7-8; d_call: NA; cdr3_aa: CASSPTAPSYNEQFF; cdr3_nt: TGTGCCAGCAGCCCAACAGCCCCTTCCTACAATGAGCAGTTCTTC
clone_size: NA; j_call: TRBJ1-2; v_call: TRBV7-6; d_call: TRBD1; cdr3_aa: CASSLLEGALPLYGYTF; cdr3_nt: TGTGCCAGCAGCTTATTGGAGGGGGCGCTTCCACTCTATGGCTACACCTTC
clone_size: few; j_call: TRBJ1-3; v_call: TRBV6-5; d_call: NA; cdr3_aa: CASGGVESGNTIYF; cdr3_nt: TGTGCCAGCGGCGGGGTAGAGTCTGGAAACACCATATATTTT
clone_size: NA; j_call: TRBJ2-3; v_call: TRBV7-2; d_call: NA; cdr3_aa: CASRTESTDTQYF; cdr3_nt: TGTGCCAGCAGGACGGAAAGCACAGATACGCAGTATTTT